This TCR beta chain was sequenced for a study of metastatic and nonmetastatic thyroid tumors. Study-wide context: Repertoire comparison spanned blood and tumor or nodule tissue of malignant and benign thyroid patients.

All patients were treatment-naive before thyroid surgery. In the authors' methods: Construction of a distant-metastasis classifier for papillary thyroid cancer relied on CDR3 differences across clinicopathological groups. TCRdb reanalyzed the PCR reads with MiXCR. The authors' filters were not applied to this entry. The sample comprises some 13,000 clones, 25% of which are singletons, and around 9.9% rests with the top ten. Of note for this clone: The antigen is undetermined.

Germline loops: CDR1 SGHVS, CDR2 FQNEAQ. The CDR3 loop spans 14 amino acids. Trimming took 2 bases from V and 6 from J, leaving 12 bases between them. General study points: In both blood and tumor samples, TCR beta diversity was reported significantly higher for malignant than benign nodules.

The sequencing input was tumor tissue. The V and J genes are TRBV7-8 and TRBJ2-3; D possibly corresponds to TRBD1 (7 bases). The origin of this receptor is a female donor with papillary thyroid cancer or a benign thyroid nodule (not recorded which). Some clones in this sample may be carry-over from other donors' samples. The CDR3: CASSLPGGSDTQYF. As DNA, the CDR3 is TGTGCCAGCAGCTTACCAGGGGGGTCGGATACGCAGTATTTT.